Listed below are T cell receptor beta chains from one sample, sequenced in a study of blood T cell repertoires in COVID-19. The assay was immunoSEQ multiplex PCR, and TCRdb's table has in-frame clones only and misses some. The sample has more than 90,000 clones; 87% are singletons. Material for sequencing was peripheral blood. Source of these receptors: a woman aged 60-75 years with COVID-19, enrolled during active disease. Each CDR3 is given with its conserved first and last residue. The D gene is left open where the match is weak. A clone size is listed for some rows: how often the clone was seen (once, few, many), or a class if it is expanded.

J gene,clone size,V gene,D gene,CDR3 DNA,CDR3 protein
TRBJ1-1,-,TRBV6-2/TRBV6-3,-,TGTGCCAGCAGTTACCCGAGGACAGAAACGAACACTGAAGCTTTCTTT,CASSYPRTETNTEAFF
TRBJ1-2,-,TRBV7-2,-,TGTGCCAGCAGCCTCGGACAGCCCTATGGCTACACCTTC,CASSLGQPYGYTF
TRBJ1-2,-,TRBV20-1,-,TGCAGTGCTAGTACGCAGGGTACTAACTATGGCTACACCTTC,CSASTQGTNYGYTF
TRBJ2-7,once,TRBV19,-,TGTGCCAGTAGTATAGGGATGACTTACGAGCAGTACTTC,CASSIGMTYEQYF
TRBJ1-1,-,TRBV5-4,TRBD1,TGTGCCAGCAGGGGGGGGACAGGGGCTTCGAACACTGAAGCTTTCTTT,CASRGGTGASNTEAFF
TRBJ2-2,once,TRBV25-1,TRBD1,TGTGCCAGCAGTACACGACAGGGGAGCGCCACCGGGGAGCTGTTTTTT,CASSTRQGSATGELFF
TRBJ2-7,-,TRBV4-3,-,TGCGCCAGCAGCCAATCAAGGAGGGAATCTAACGAGCAGTACTTC,CASSQSRRESNEQYF
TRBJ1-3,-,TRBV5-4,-,TGTGCCAGCAGACCCGAGGGTGCAGGAAACACCATATATTTT,CASRPEGAGNTIYF
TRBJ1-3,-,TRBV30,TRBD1,TGTGCCTGGAGTGAGGGACAGGGAGGCACCATATATTTT,CAWSEGQGGTIYF
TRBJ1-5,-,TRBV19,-,TGTGCCAGTAGCGATCCAACAGGCGGCGAGCGGCCCCAGCATTTT,CASSDPTGGERPQHF
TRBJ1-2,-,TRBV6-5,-,TGTGCCAGCAGTTATAATGGGGGCGCCTATGGCTACACCTTC,CASSYNGGAYGYTF
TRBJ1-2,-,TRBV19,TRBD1,TGTGCCAGTAGCCCAACAGGGGACTATGGCTACACCTTC,CASSPTGDYGYTF
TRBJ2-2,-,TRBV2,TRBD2,TGTGCCAGCAGTAAGGGACTAGCTTTTACCGGGGAGCTGTTTTTT,CASSKGLAFTGELFF
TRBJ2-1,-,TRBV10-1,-,TGCGCCAGCAGCCGGGCGGGATCAAATGAGCAGTTCTTC,CASSRAGSNEQFF
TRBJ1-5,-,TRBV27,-,TGTGCCAGCAGTTTATGGGGAGGTCAGCCCCAGCATTTT,CASSLWGGQPQHF
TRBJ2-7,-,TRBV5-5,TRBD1,TGTGCCAGCAGCTTGGGACAGGGTTATCGCGAGCAGTACTTC,CASSLGQGYREQYF
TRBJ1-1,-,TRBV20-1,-,TGCAGTGCTAGATCCGGGACTGAAGCTTTCTTT,CSARSGTEAFF
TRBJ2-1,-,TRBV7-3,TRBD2,TGTGCCAGCAGCTTATCTAGCGGACTGGGAAATGAGCAGTTCTTC,CASSLSSGLGNEQFF
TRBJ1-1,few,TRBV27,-,TGTGCCAACTACTACAGGGTTTATAGGGGGTACACTGAAGCTTTCTTT,CANYYRVYRGYTEAFF
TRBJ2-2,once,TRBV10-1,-,TGCGCCAGCAGGGGCACCAGAGGGCGGACGGGCACCGGGGAGCTGTTTTTT,CASRGTRGRTGTGELFF
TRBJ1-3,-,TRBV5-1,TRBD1,TGCGCCAGCAGCTTCCTCGGACAGGGGCGCACCTGGAACACCATATATTTT,CASSFLGQGRTWNTIYF
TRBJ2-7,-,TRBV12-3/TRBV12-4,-,TGTGCCAGCAGTTTGGGCCAGACCTACGAGCAGTACTTC,CASSLGQTYEQYF
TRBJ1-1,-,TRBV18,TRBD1,TGTGCCAGCTCATTCGACAGGGCGAACACTGAAGCTTTCTTT,CASSFDRANTEAFF
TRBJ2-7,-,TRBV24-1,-,TGTGCCACCGCAGGCTCCTACGAGCAGTACTTC,CATAGSYEQYF
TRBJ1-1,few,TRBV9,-,TGTGCCAGCAGAAGGGGTCTCATGAACACTGAAGCTTTCTTT,CASRRGLMNTEAFF
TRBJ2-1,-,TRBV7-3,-,TGTGCCAGCAGCCAGGCGGAGGGCGATGAGCAGTTCTTC,CASSQAEGDEQFF
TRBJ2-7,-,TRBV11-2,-,TGTGCCAGCAGCTTAAAACAGTCCCCTCCCGAGCAGTACTTC,CASSLKQSPPEQYF
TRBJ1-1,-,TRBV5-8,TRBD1,TGTGCCAGCAGTTCGACAGGGCGACCGAACACTGAAGCTTTCTTT,CASSSTGRPNTEAFF
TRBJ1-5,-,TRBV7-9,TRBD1,TGTGCCAGCACCGCCGGGGAGCAGGGGGATAGCAATCAGCCCCAGCATTTT,CASTAGEQGDSNQPQHF
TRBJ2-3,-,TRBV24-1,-,TGTGCCACCAGTGCCCCAGGGGTCGCAGATACGCAGTATTTT,CATSAPGVADTQYF
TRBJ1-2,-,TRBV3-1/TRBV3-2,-,TGTGCCAGCAGCAAAGACGGTTCGGGTCGGGGGGATGGCTACACCTTC,CASSKDGSGRGDGYTF
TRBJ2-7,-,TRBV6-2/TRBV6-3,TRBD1,TGTGCCAGCAGTTACCCCCGGGACAGGGGGGCGGACGAGCAGTACTTC,CASSYPRDRGADEQYF
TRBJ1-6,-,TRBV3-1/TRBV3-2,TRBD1,TGTGCCAGCAGAGCAGGACAGGGCGGTTATTCACCCCTCCACTTT,CASRAGQGGYSPLHF
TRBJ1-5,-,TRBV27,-,TGTGCCAGCAGTCCCCGACTCCCGGGCAATCAGCCCCAGCATTTT,CASSPRLPGNQPQHF
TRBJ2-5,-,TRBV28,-,TGTGCCAGCAGCTCCGGGCCGGGGAGAGGGACCCAGTACTTC,CASSSGPGRGTQYF
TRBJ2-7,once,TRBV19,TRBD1,TGTGCCAGTAGTACGGACAGGGTGGGCTACGAGCAGTACTTC,CASSTDRVGYEQYF
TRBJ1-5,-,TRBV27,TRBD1,TGTGCCAGCAGGCCATGGACAGGGAGTGACCAGCCCCAGCATTTT,CASRPWTGSDQPQHF
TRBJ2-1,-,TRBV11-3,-,TGTGCCAGCAGCAACCGGGACAACATATACAATGAGCAGTTCTTC,CASSNRDNIYNEQFF
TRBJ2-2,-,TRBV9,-,TGTGCCAGCAGCCCCCGTCCCGCCGGGGAGCTGTTTTTT,CASSPRPAGELFF
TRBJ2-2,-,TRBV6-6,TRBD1,TGTGCCAGCAGGGACCCGGGACAGGGGACCGGGGAGCTGTTTTTT,CASRDPGQGTGELFF